The source of this T cell receptor beta chain is a study of T cell repertoires in cytomegalovirus infection. This clonotype was detected many times. Its antigen is not identified. TCRdb fed the reads into MiXCR, producing one record per CDR3 protein. Among roughly 920,000 distinct CDR3 sequences listed, about 33% were seen once. The CDR3 runs 16 residues. V was pared by 2 bases and J by 1 base, with 11 bases between. Germline CDR1 reads SGHTA; CDR2 reads FQGNSA. The input for sequencing was cultured CD8+ T cells from PBMCs, taken from culture after CMV antigen stimulation. The chain carries TRBV7-2 and TRBJ2-2, with D tentatively TRBD1 or TRBD2 (5 bases each). The receptor's source is a human donor in good health (CMV status not recorded). Some clones in this sample may be carry-over from other donors' samples. The CDR3 DNA reads as TGTGCCAGCAGCTTAAAATTTGGGGGGAACACCGGGGAGCTGTTTTTT. Residues: CASSLKFGGNTGELFF.